The 31 T cell receptor beta chains below come from one sample, sequenced in a study of T cell responses to AZD1222 COVID-19 vaccine. Produced via immunoSEQ multiplex PCR; TCRdb's table is partial and in-frame only. The sample consists of approximately 35,000 clones, under 90% of them appearing once. Sequenced material: peripheral blood, taken 28 days after the second AZD1222 dose. The receptors originated from an adult who received the AZD1222 COVID-19 vaccine.

The sample holds a few counts of this clone. The J gene is TRBJ2-3, the V gene TRBV7-2; D uncertain. V shed 3 bases and J shed 5 bases, with 12 bases lying between them. The CDR3 extends over 14 amino acids. Germline assignment: CDR1 SGHTA and CDR2 FQGNSA. Written as DNA, the CDR3 is TGTGCCAGCAGCTTTTCAAGTGGAGTAGATACGCAGTATTTT. The encoded protein is CASSFSSGVDTQYF. Filled out from reference TRBV7-2 and TRBJ2-3, the complete variable domain reads GAGVSQSPSNKVTEKGKDVELRCDPISGHTALYWYRQSLGQGLEFLIYFQGNSAPDKSGLPSDRFSAERTGGSVSTLTIQRTQQEDSAVYLCASSFSSGVDTQYFGPGTRLTVL.

The chain recombines TRBV30 with TRBJ2-1; D possibly corresponds to TRBD2 (5 bases). The CDR3 sequence is 13 residues long. Germline values: CDR1 GTSNPN, CDR2 SVGIG (reference sequence). The V and J ends lost 8 bases and 0 bases respectively, with 11 bases between them. The CDR3 protein is CAREAGSYNEQFF. The CDR3 DNA sequence: TGTGCCCGGGAAGCAGGCTCCTACAATGAGCAGTTCTTC.

V usage is TRBV4-1 and J usage is TRBJ2-6; 9 positions agree with TRBD2. The V and J ends lost 1 base and 1 base, in that order; junction bases with no gene match: 8. Germline-derived CDR1 and CDR2 are MGHRA and YSYEKL. The CDR3 sequence is 19 residues long. In DNA form, the CDR3 reads TGCGCCAGCAGCCAAGTTTATCTTAGCGGGGGATCTGGGGCCAACGTCCTGACTTTC. This encodes CASSQVYLSGGSGANVLTF.

The chain joins TRBV27 to TRBJ2-7; TRBD2 aligns across 10 bases. Germline V gene data show CDR1 as MNHEY and CDR2 as SMNVEV (reference sequence). This CDR3 contains 16 residues. V shed 6 bases, J shed 2 bases, and the junction held 10 bases outside the gene matches. CDR3 amino acids: CASSLAGAKNTYEQYF. The CDR3 DNA follows: TGTGCCAGCAGCCTAGCGGGAGCGAAAAATACCTACGAGCAGTACTTC.

This clone was counted a few times. This chain joins TRBV5-1 and TRBJ2-7; 15 bases agree with TRBD2. CDR1 is SGHRS and CDR2 is YFSETQ in the germline V gene. The V gene end was trimmed by 3 bases and the J gene end by 2 bases; junction bases not matched to a gene: 6. The CDR3 is 17 amino acids. The CDR3: CASSWTSGGVYTYEQYF. The CDR3 DNA follows: TGCGCCAGCAGCTGGACTAGCGGGGGGGTCTACACCTACGAGCAGTACTTC.

The chain employs TRBV7-8 and TRBJ1-5; TRBD1 matches 9 bases. Germline CDR1 reads SGHVS; CDR2 reads FQNEAQ. The V gene end was trimmed by 5 bases and the J gene end by 6 bases; junction bases not matched to a gene: 5. This CDR3 comprises 14 residues. The CDR3 DNA reads TGTGCCAGCAGCCAGACAGGGGGGAGTCAGCCCCAGCATTTT. Amino acid sequence: CASSQTGGSQPQHF.

V usage is TRBV5-1 and J usage is TRBJ2-7; 9 positions match TRBD2. The junction had 3 bases not matched to a gene; V was cut back by 2 bases and J by 0 bases. Germline V lookup: CDR1 SGHRS, CDR2 YFSETQ. The CDR3 loop spans 15 amino acids. The CDR3 here is CASSFASGDSYEQYF. DNA for the CDR3: TGCGCCAGCAGCTTCGCTAGCGGGGACTCCTACGAGCAGTACTTC.

CDR3 sequence reads: CASSQGLAGVFYEQYF. The CDR3 DNA is TGTGCCAGCAGCCAAGGACTAGCGGGGGTATTCTACGAGCAGTACTTC. The rearrangement links TRBV4-2 to TRBJ2-7; 12 bases agree with TRBD2. The trim removed 1 base at V and 3 bases at J, leaving 4 bases unmatched. CDR1 is LGHNA and CDR2 is YNFKEQ in the germline V gene. The CDR3 is made up of 16 amino acids.

This rearrangement joins TRBV21-1 to TRBJ2-4. TRBV21-1 corresponds to a pseudogene. The CDR3 loop spans 14 amino acids. The CDR3 sequence is CASSKDRAGGIQYF. In nucleotides, the CDR3 is TGTGCCAGCAGCAAAGACAGGGCCGGGGGCATTCAGTACTTC.

This clone was recorded only once. The V gene is TRBV28, the J gene TRBJ2-6; no reliable D call. V lost 10 bases and J 2 bases, leaving 18 bases between the germline ends. The CDR3 sequence is 16 residues long. Germline V lookup: CDR1 MDHEN, CDR2 SYDVKM. The CDR3 DNA follows: TGTGCCACCACGAGACCTTCCCGGGCTGGGGCCAACGTCCTGACTTTC. Amino acids: CATTRPSRAGANVLTF.

The chain combines TRBV19 with TRBJ2-5; D unresolved. In germline, CDR1 is LNHDA, CDR2 SQIVND (reference sequence). This CDR3 contains 11 residues. The V and J ends lost 6 bases and 1 base respectively, with 3 bases between them. CDR3 residues: CASRSQETQYF. The CDR3 bases are TGTGCCAGTAGGAGCCAAGAGACCCAGTACTTC. Variable domain in full (rest from reference TRBV19 and TRBJ2-5): DGGITQSPKYLFRKEGQNVTLSCEQNLNHDAMYWYRQDPGQGLRLIYYSQIVNDFQKGDIAEGYSVSREKKESFPLTVTSAQKNPTAFYLCASRSQETQYFGPGTRLLVL.

The J gene is TRBJ1-6, the V gene TRBV2, with a weak D call TRBD1 (5 bases). The germline gives CDR1 SNHLY, CDR2 FYNNEI. V lost 4 bases, J lost 6 bases, and 10 bases lay in between. The length of the CDR3 is 14 residues. CDR3 residues: CASSVDSGNSPLHF. CDR3 in DNA: TGTGCCAGCAGTGTTGACAGCGGTAATTCACCCCTCCACTTT.

The chain combines TRBV27 with TRBJ2-2; TRBD1 agrees at 9 bases. After removal of 5 bases from V and 3 bases from J, the junction contained 4 bases not matched to a gene. The V gene's germline CDR1 is MNHEY and CDR2 SMNVEV (reference sequence). The CDR3 contains 15 residues. The CDR3 DNA is TGTGCCAGCAGTAAGGGGACAGGGTACACCGGGGAGCTGTTTTTT. This codes for CASSKGTGYTGELFF.

The rearrangement uses TRBV4-2 and TRBJ1-3, with D tentatively TRBD1 (6 bases). V lost 4 bases, J lost 0 bases, and 13 bases lay in between. Germline CDR1 reads LGHNA; CDR2 reads YNFKEQ. The CDR3 consists of 16 residues. The CDR3 sequence: CASSPRGPNSGNTIYF. CDR3 sequence (DNA): TGTGCCAGCAGCCCCCGGGGGCCAAACTCTGGAAACACCATATATTTT.

The V and J genes are TRBV14 and TRBJ2-3; 9 nucleotides match TRBD1. Germline CDR1 is SGHDN and CDR2 is FVKESK. This CDR3 has 16 residues. The V and J ends lost 3 bases and 1 base, in that order; junction bases with no gene match: 5. Written as DNA, the CDR3 is TGTGCCAGCAGCCAGAAATGGGACAGGGGCACAGATACGCAGTATTTT. Its protein is CASSQKWDRGTDTQYF.

This chain uses TRBV18 with TRBJ1-5, with TRBD1 identical over 11 bases. Trimming took 2 bases from V and 0 from J; bases not matched to a gene: 6. This CDR3 is built from 18 residues. The germline CDR1 and CDR2 sequences are KGHSH and LQKENI. The CDR3 DNA follows: TGTGCCAGCTCACCAGGGACAGGGGGTGGGAGTAGCAATCAGCCCCAGCATTTT. This gives the protein CASSPGTGGGSSNQPQHF.

V and J are TRBV19 and TRBJ2-3; perhaps TRBD1 as D (5 bases). Trimming removed 6 bases from V and 1 base from J, with 17 bases in between. The CDR3 length is 16 residues. The germline gives CDR1 LNHDA, CDR2 SQIVND (reference sequence). The CDR3 loop is CASRQGTGLGTDTQYF. CDR3 DNA sequence: TGTGCCAGTAGGCAGGGTACGGGCTTAGGCACAGATACGCAGTATTTT. Filled out from reference TRBV19 and TRBJ2-3, the complete variable domain reads DGGITQSPKYLFRKEGQNVTLSCEQNLNHDAMYWYRQDPGQGLRLIYYSQIVNDFQKGDIAEGYSVSREKKESFPLTVTSAQKNPTAFYLCASRQGTGLGTDTQYFGPGTRLTVL.

The chain has TRBV5-1 and TRBJ1-2; 8 nucleotides match TRBD1. Germline CDR1 and CDR2: SGHRS and YFSETQ. This CDR3 is built from 15 residues. J gave up 4 bases and V 1 base, and 6 bases lay outside the gene matches. The CDR3 DNA follows: TGCGCCAGCAGCTTGACGGGACAGGAGGGCTATGGCTACACCTTC. Its translation is CASSLTGQEGYGYTF. Full variable domain (missing parts from reference TRBV5-1 and TRBJ1-2): KAGVTQTPRYLIKTRGQQVTLSCSPISGHRSVSWYQQTPGQGLQFLFEYFSETQRNKGNFPGRFSGRQFSNSRSEMNVSTLELGDSALYLCASSLTGQEGYGYTFGSGTRLTVV.

This CDR3 is CASSVVYPEAFF. CDR3 nucleotides: TGTGCCAGCAGCGTTGTATATCCTGAAGCTTTCTTT. The gene calls are TRBV27 and TRBJ1-1; D is unclear. The germline V and J ends were trimmed by 6 bases and 6 bases, with 11 bases remaining between them. The CDR3 is 12 residues long. Germline lookup yields CDR1 MNHEY and CDR2 SMNVEV (reference sequence).

The genes are TRBV30 and TRBJ2-1, with D perhaps matching TRBD2 (6 bases). Germline V gene data show CDR1 as GTSNPN and CDR2 as SVGIG (reference sequence). V shed 0 bases and J shed 7 bases, with 13 bases lying between them. The CDR3 is 14 residues long. This CDR3 reads CAWSVQSGWNEQFF. The CDR3 coding sequence is TGTGCCTGGAGTGTACAGAGCGGGTGGAATGAGCAGTTCTTC.

This clone was picked up a small number of times. This rearrangement joins TRBV3-1 (or the pseudogene TRBV3-2) to TRBJ1-2; D call uncertain. V lost 4 bases and J 2 bases, leaving 11 bases between the germline ends. CDR3 length equals 14 residues. CDR1 and CDR2 from the germline V gene are LGHDT and YNNKEL (reference sequence). CDR3 sequence reads: CASSPRSSNYGYTF. In DNA form, the CDR3 reads TGTGCCAGCAGCCCGCGGTCCTCGAACTATGGCTACACCTTC.

This chain connects TRBV11-3 to TRBJ2-1; TRBD1 is a possible D gene (6 bases). Trimming took 4 bases from V and 7 from J, leaving 11 bases between them. This CDR3 contains 13 residues. CDR1 and CDR2 (germline): SGHNT, YENEEA. CDR3 in amino acids: CASSSTRGNEQFF. In DNA form, the CDR3 reads TGTGCCAGCAGCTCGACCAGGGGAAATGAGCAGTTCTTC.

J is TRBJ1-1 and V is TRBV5-1; no firm D call. CDR3 length: 14 residues. With 4 bases removed from V and 1 base from J, the gap between germline ends came to 11 bases. CDR1 and CDR2 (germline): SGHRS, YFSETQ. This CDR3 is CASSQREGNTEAFF. In DNA, the CDR3 is TGCGCCAGCAGCCAGCGAGAAGGGAACACTGAAGCTTTCTTT.

The chain employs TRBV29-1 and TRBJ2-1; 8 bases are a match to TRBD2. V gave up 2 bases and J gave up 0 bases; unmatched junction bases: 6. The CDR3 sequence is 16 residues long. Germline V gene data show CDR1 as SQVTM and CDR2 as ANQGSEA. The CDR3 DNA follows: TGCAGCGTTGAAACCCGGGAGGGCCCCTCCTACAATGAGCAGTTCTTC. It yields the protein CSVETREGPSYNEQFF.

In this sample, this clone turned up once. This chain connects TRBV5-1 to TRBJ2-2; D is unresolved. Deletions cut 4 bases from V and 2 bases from J, with 9 bases between. The germline CDR1 and CDR2 sequences are SGHRS and YFSETQ. There are 14 residues in the CDR3. CDR3 coding DNA: TGCGCCAGCAGCCCGACCCAAAACACCGGGGAGCTGTTTTTT. It encodes CASSPTQNTGELFF.

This chain links TRBV5-5 with TRBJ2-7; no definite D call. CDR1 and CDR2 (germline): SGHKS, YYEKEE (reference sequence). The V end was cut by 1 base, the J end by 2 bases, with 16 bases between. The CDR3 consists of 16 residues. The CDR3 bases are TGTGCCAGCAGCTTGTCCCTACAAGCAGACACCTACGAGCAGTACTTC. Amino acid sequence: CASSLSLQADTYEQYF.

The chain combines TRBV3-1 (or the pseudogene TRBV3-2) with TRBJ1-2; unclear D gene. Germline CDR1 and CDR2: LGHDT and YNNKEL (reference sequence). This CDR3 region has 11 residues. Between the trimmed V and J ends, which lost 1 base and 7 bases, there was a span of 4 bases. CDR3 in amino acids: CASSQVSGYTF. DNA of the CDR3: TGTGCCAGCAGCCAAGTGAGTGGCTACACCTTC.

This clone was detected only a few times. The chain links TRBV7-9 to TRBJ2-2, with D possibly TRBD1 on 6 matching bases. The CDR3 sequence is 15 residues long. The germline V and J ends were trimmed by 6 bases and 1 base, with 12 bases remaining between them. The germline gives CDR1 SEHNR, CDR2 FQNEAQ (reference sequence). Written as DNA, the CDR3 is TGTGCCAGCAGATCCCAGGGACAGAACACCGGGGAGCTGTTTTTT. Its protein is CASRSQGQNTGELFF.

This chain connects TRBV28 to TRBJ2-1, with 10 bases identical to TRBD2. CDR1 is MDHEN and CDR2 is SYDVKM in the germline V gene. CDR3 size: 16 residues. Germline trimming cut 1 base from V and 4 bases from J; bases unmatched to any gene: 4. As DNA, the CDR3 is TGTGCCAGCAGTTTATTAGCGGGAGGAAGATACAATGAGCAGTTCTTC. It translates to CASSLLAGGRYNEQFF. Supplemented by reference TRBV28 and TRBJ2-1, the full variable domain reads DVKVTQSSRYLVKRTGEKVFLECVQDMDHENMFWYRQDPGLGLRLIYFSYDVKMKEKGDIPEGYSVSREKKERFSLILESASTNQTSMYLCASSLLAGGRYNEQFFGPGTRLTVL.

V gene TRBV7-8 combines with J gene TRBJ2-1; D is perhaps TRBD1 or TRBD2 (5 bases each). The CDR3 is 15 amino acids. Looked up from germline, CDR1 is SGHVS and CDR2 is FQNEAQ. Between the trimmed V and J ends, which lost 8 bases and 3 bases, there was a span of 17 bases. For the CDR3, the DNA is TGTGCCAGCGGAACGCCAGGGACCGACTACAATGAGCAGTTCTTC. Protein product: CASGTPGTDYNEQFF. Full variable domain (remainder filled in from reference TRBV7-8 and TRBJ2-1): GAGVSQSPRYKVAKRGQDVALRCDPISGHVSLFWYQQALGQGPEFLTYFQNEAQLDKSGLPSDRFFAERPEGSVSTLKIQRTQQEDSAVYLCASGTPGTDYNEQFFGPGTRLTVL.

The V gene is TRBV5-1, the J gene TRBJ2-1, with D maybe TRBD2 (5 bases). The ends were cut back, 1 base at V and 10 bases at J, with 15 bases in the middle. The CDR3 runs 14 residues. The germline CDR1 and CDR2 sequences are SGHRS and YFSETQ. Written as DNA, the CDR3 is TGCGCCAGCAGCTTGTTCGGGAAAGATTCCGAGCAGTTCTTC. Translating gives CASSLFGKDSEQFF.